The 28 T cell receptor beta chains reported below all come from one sample, sequenced in a study of T cell repertoires in cytomegalovirus infection. Using its own MiXCR run on the reads, TCRdb lists one record per CDR3 protein. The profile shows some 450,000 distinct CDR3 sequences, approximately 30% of them singletons. Sequencing used PBMCs. These TCRs come from a human donor in good health (CMV status not recorded). Some clones in this sample may be carry-over from other donors' samples.

This clonotype has a handful of counts. V usage is TRBV12-3 or TRBV12-4 and J usage is TRBJ1-4, with 10 bases matching TRBD1. The CDR3 runs 14 residues. V was clipped by 4 bases and J by 8 bases; unmatched bases: 4. This chain's CDR3 is CASSYGTGVEKLFF. CDR3 nucleotides: TGTGCCAGCAGTTATGGGACAGGGGTCGAAAAACTGTTTTTT.

In its sample, this clonotype was seen a few times. V usage is TRBV28 and J usage is TRBJ2-7, with 10 bases that match TRBD2. The CDR3 loop spans 15 amino acids. CDR1 is MDHEN and CDR2 is SYDVKM in the germline V gene. The trim removed 6 bases at V and 0 bases at J, leaving 5 bases unmatched. The CDR3 region has the DNA TGTGCCAGCAGGCCGGGACTAGCGAGCTCCTACGAGCAGTACTTC. As protein: CASRPGLASSYEQYF.

This clonotype has a count of ten or more. J is TRBJ2-1 and V is TRBV7-6, with 9 bases fitting TRBD1. This CDR3 is built from 16 residues. The germline gives CDR1 SGHVS, CDR2 FNYEAQ. V was clipped by 5 bases and J by 5 bases; unmatched bases: 10. In nucleotides, the CDR3 is TGTGCCAGCAGCCCACGGGCCGGGACAGGGAACAATGAGCAGTTCTTC. This encodes CASSPRAGTGNNEQFF.

The gene calls are TRBV12-3 or TRBV12-4 and TRBJ1-4, with D possibly TRBD1 on 5 matching bases. V was shortened by 6 bases and J by 4 bases, with 15 bases between the two germline ends. This CDR3 is built from 15 residues. Here the CDR3 DNA reads TGTGCCAGCAGGCCGGGACTGTCGTTTAATGAAAAACTGTTTTTT. Translating gives CASRPGLSFNEKLFF.

The chain's CDR3 is CASSQVRGYTF. The DNA of the CDR3 is TGCGCCAGCAGCCAAGTTAGGGGCTACACCTTC. This rearrangement joins TRBV4-1 to TRBJ1-2; D gene uncertain. This CDR3 region has 11 residues. V lost 1 base and J lost 8, with 5 bases in between. Germline V gene data show CDR1 as MGHRA and CDR2 as YSYEKL.

This clonotype was counted between two and nine times. The chain is built from TRBV6-2 or TRBV6-3 and TRBJ2-3, with D hard to call. From germline, CDR1 is MNHEY and CDR2 SVGEGT. Trimming stripped 4 bases from V and 3 bases from J, with 11 bases between. This CDR3 comprises 14 residues. In DNA, the CDR3 is TGTGCCAGCAGTTCAGGCCCCTGGACAGATACGCAGTATTTT. Its protein product is CASSSGPWTDTQYF.

As for this clonotype: This may stem from a read error, because a much larger clone lies one nucleotide away. The CDR3 does not close with the conserved phenylalanine or tryptophan, likely indicating a read error. V and J are TRBV7-6 and TRBJ1-1; 7 bases align to TRBD1. Germline V gene sequence: CDR1 SGHVS, CDR2 FNYEAQ. This CDR3 is 15 amino acids long. The trim removed 5 bases at V and 5 bases at J, leaving 11 bases unmatched. Written as DNA, the CDR3 is TGTGCCAGCAGCCCCAGGGGGACAGAAAGGACTGAAGCTTTCTTA. This codes for CASSPRGTERTEAFL.

The chain combines TRBV11-2 with TRBJ2-1, with D possibly called TRBD1 or TRBD2 (5 bases each). The V gene lost 5 bases and the J gene lost 3 bases, with 20 bases spanning the gap. The CDR3 sequence is 17 residues long. Per the germline V gene, CDR1 is SGHAT and CDR2 is FQNNGV. CDR3 sequence (DNA): TGTGCCAGCAGCGCCCAGAAGGGACGGATATTCTACAATGAGCAGTTCTTC. Translation gives CASSAQKGRIFYNEQFF. The full variable domain, in which reference TRBV11-2 and TRBJ2-1 provide the parts outside the CDR3, is EAGVAQSPRYKIIEKRQSVAFWCNPISGHATLYWYQQILGQGPKLLIQFQNNGVVDDSQLPKDRFSAERLKGVDSTLKIQPAKLEDSAVYLCASSAQKGRIFYNEQFFGPGTRLTVL.

This clonotype has just a few counts. The chain employs TRBV4-1 and TRBJ1-1; the match to TRBD1 covers 7 bases. Per germline, CDR1 MGHRA and CDR2 YSYEKL. This CDR3 is 16 amino acids long. Trimming cost V 1 base and J 4 bases; bases outside gene matches: 9. Here the CDR3 reads CASSQGQGPWGTEAFF. The CDR3 bases are TGCGCCAGCAGCCAAGGACAGGGCCCTTGGGGCACTGAAGCTTTCTTT.

V is TRBV19 and J is TRBJ2-7; tentative D call: TRBD1 (6 bases). Between the trimmed V and J ends, which lost 5 bases and 2 bases, there was a span of 16 bases. The CDR3 is 15 amino acids. Per germline, CDR1 LNHDA and CDR2 SQIVND (reference sequence). CDR3 amino acids: CASSADTGSPYEQYF. The CDR3 DNA reads as TGTGCCAGTAGTGCGGATACAGGGTCCCCCTACGAGCAGTACTTC.

This clonotype was recorded once. The chain joins TRBV29-1 to TRBJ2-7; 14 nucleotides line up with TRBD2. The length of the CDR3 is 15 residues. Germline V lookup: CDR1 SQVTM, CDR2 ANQGSEA. V was clipped by 5 bases and J by 6 bases; unmatched bases: 9. The chain's CDR3 is CSVTQTSGGAFEQYF. In DNA, the CDR3 is TGCAGCGTTACGCAGACTAGCGGGGGGGCCTTCGAGCAGTACTTC.

The rearrangement joins TRBV6-2 or TRBV6-3 to TRBJ2-2, with D hard to call. V was clipped by 6 bases and J by 1 base, with 6 bases between them. Germline loops: CDR1 MNHEY, CDR2 SVGEGT. This CDR3 comprises 13 residues. This CDR3 is CASSGQNTGELFF. The CDR3 DNA reads TGTGCCAGCAGCGGTCAGAACACCGGGGAGCTGTTTTTT.

Concerning this clonotype: A clone one base away is much larger, so this may be a read error. The J gene is TRBJ2-5, the V gene TRBV7-2; TRBD2 matches 7 bases. CDR1 is SGHTA and CDR2 is FQGNSA in the germline V gene. The CDR3 runs 12 residues. V shed 6 bases and J 4 bases; nucleotides not matched to a gene: 2. For the CDR3, the DNA is TGTGCCAGCAGAACTAGCGTAGAGACCCAGTACTTC. It codes for CASRTSVETQYF.

There are many counts of this clonotype. The chain joins TRBV7-8 to TRBJ2-1; D tentatively reads TRBD1 or TRBD2 (6 bases each). Trimming cost V 6 bases and J 2 bases, with 14 bases left between them. Germline loops: CDR1 SGHVS, CDR2 FQNEAQ. The length of the CDR3 is 15 residues. For the CDR3, the DNA is TGTGCCAGCAGGAGGGGGACTTCCCCCTACAATGAGCAGTTCTTC. Protein: CASRRGTSPYNEQFF.

This clonotype occurred a few times. This rearrangement joins TRBV7-9 to TRBJ2-7; TRBD2 agrees at 9 bases. The length of the CDR3 is 14 residues. Germline CDR1 is SEHNR and CDR2 is FQNEAQ (reference sequence). V was pared by 5 bases and J by 2 bases, with 4 bases of the junction left unmatched. The CDR3 loop is CASSPLAGAYEQYF. CDR3 sequence (DNA): TGTGCCAGCAGCCCCTTAGCGGGGGCCTACGAGCAGTACTTC.

This chain connects TRBV4-1 to TRBJ1-1, with 7 bases lining up with TRBD1. The germline V gene has CDR1 MGHRA and CDR2 YSYEKL. The CDR3 is made up of 15 amino acids. With V trimmed by 4 bases and J by 0 bases, 5 bases remained unmatched. The CDR3 DNA reads TGCGCCAGCAGCCCGGGACAGAACATGAACACTGAAGCTTTCTTT. It yields the protein CASSPGQNMNTEAFF.

The CDR3 sequence: CASSLHFAGSWGDEQFF. The DNA for the CDR3 is TGTGCCAGCAGCTTACATTTTGCGGGTTCTTGGGGCGATGAGCAGTTCTTC. The V call is TRBV7-2, the J call TRBJ2-1; D might be TRBD1 or TRBD2, each matching 5 bases. Trimming pared 2 bases from V and 8 bases from J, leaving 22 bases between. Looked up from germline, CDR1 is SGHTA and CDR2 is FQGNSA. The CDR3 contains 17 residues.

The genes are TRBV7-9 and TRBJ1-1; D remains unclear. Germline CDR1 and CDR2: SEHNR and FQNEAQ (reference sequence). Deletions cut 8 bases from V and 4 bases from J, with 8 bases between. The length of the CDR3 is 11 residues. The CDR3 is CASRYGTEAFF. The DNA for the CDR3 is TGTGCCAGCCGCTATGGCACTGAAGCTTTCTTT.

The V and J genes are TRBV20-1 and TRBJ2-3, with 15 bases matching TRBD2. There are 15 residues in the CDR3. The germline CDR1 and CDR2 sequences are DFQATT and SNEGSKA (reference sequence). V shed 3 bases and J 6 bases; nucleotides not matched to a gene: 4. CDR3 in DNA: TGCAGTGCTAGCGGACTAGCGGGGGGGCGTGATACGCAGTATTTT. This encodes CSASGLAGGRDTQYF.

This clonotype was counted between two and nine times. J is TRBJ1-1 and V is TRBV14; D is undetermined. The CDR3 runs 11 residues. Germline CDR1 SGHDN, CDR2 FVKESK. Trimming pared 3 bases from V and 7 bases from J, leaving 6 bases between. The CDR3 protein is CASSHGVEAFF. As DNA, the CDR3 is TGTGCCAGCAGCCACGGGGTTGAAGCTTTCTTT.

V gene TRBV5-4 combines with J gene TRBJ1-2, with D unresolved. CDR1 is SGHNT, CDR2 YYREEE, per germline (reference sequence). The V gene lost 4 bases and the J gene lost 0 bases, with 16 bases spanning the gap. The CDR3 extends over 16 amino acids. CDR3 residues: CASSASIEGANYGYTF. CDR3 in DNA: TGTGCCAGCAGCGCCTCAATTGAGGGTGCTAACTATGGCTACACCTTC.

This chain joins TRBV4-2 and TRBJ1-4; unclear D gene. The V end was cut by 0 bases, the J end by 5 bases, with 10 bases between. The CDR3 length is 15 residues. Germline V gives CDR1 LGHNA, CDR2 YNFKEQ. CDR3 nucleotide sequence: TGTGCCAGCAGCCAAGATCCTACGCCGAATGAAAAACTGTTTTTT. Its translation: CASSQDPTPNEKLFF.

This clonotype was recorded a few times. The chain links TRBV12-3 or TRBV12-4 to TRBJ1-1; perhaps TRBD1 as D (5 bases). The ends were cut back, 5 bases at V and 6 bases at J, with 13 bases in the middle. The CDR3 spans 13 residues. Here the CDR3 reads CASSPAGFSEAFF. The CDR3 DNA reads as TGTGCCAGCAGTCCGGCAGGGTTCTCTGAAGCTTTCTTT.

The CDR3 is CASSAHQSSYEQYF. CDR3 bases: TGTGCCAGCAGCGCCCACCAGAGTTCCTACGAGCAGTACTTC. This rearrangement joins TRBV9 to TRBJ2-7; D gene ambiguous. Germline V gene lookup returns CDR1 SGDLS and CDR2 YYNGEE. Trimming cost V 3 bases and J 1 base, with 11 bases left between them. CDR3 length: 14 residues.

This clonotype appeared many times. V is TRBV12-3 or TRBV12-4 and J is TRBJ1-5; 7 bases agree with TRBD1. With V trimmed by 8 bases and J by 2 bases, 9 bases remained unmatched. The CDR3 covers 15 residues. This chain's CDR3 is CASGEQGFRNQPQHF. For the CDR3, the DNA is TGTGCCAGCGGGGAACAGGGGTTTCGCAATCAGCCCCAGCATTTT.

The chain combines TRBV6-5 with TRBJ2-7, with 10 bases that match TRBD1. The CDR3 extends over 16 amino acids. V was clipped by 2 bases and J by 9 bases; unmatched bases: 13. In germline, CDR1 is MNHEY, CDR2 SVGAGI. The CDR3 DNA reads as TGTGCCAGCAGTTACGACGGTGGACAGGGGGATTTCGTGCAGTACTTC. Translation: CASSYDGGQGDFVQYF.

A single count supports this clonotype. The J gene is TRBJ2-1, the V gene TRBV20-1; D might be TRBD2 (7 bases). Germline loops: CDR1 DFQATT, CDR2 SNEGSKA (reference sequence). V dropped 5 bases and J dropped 1 base, with 15 bases sitting between them. The CDR3 spans 15 residues. The CDR3 DNA reads as TGCAGTGCTCCGGGGGCTAGCGGATCCTACAATGAGCAGTTCTTC. This sequence encodes CSAPGASGSYNEQFF.

This clonotype showed up just a few times. The chain carries TRBV7-6 and TRBJ2-7; D might be TRBD2 (6 bases). From germline, CDR1 is SGHVS and CDR2 FNYEAQ. V lost 2 bases to trimming and J lost 7 bases, with 9 bases between them. The CDR3 is made up of 12 amino acids. The CDR3: CASSLIGGEQYF. Here the CDR3 DNA reads TGTGCCAGCAGCTTAATCGGGGGTGAGCAGTACTTC. The full variable domain, completed using reference TRBV7-6 and TRBJ2-7, is GAGVSQSPRYKVTKRGQDVALRCDPISGHVSLYWYRQALGQGPEFLTYFNYEAQQDKSGLPNDRFSAERPEGSISTLTIQRTEQRDSAMYRCASSLIGGEQYFGPGTRLTVT.